This is a list of T cell receptor beta chains from one sample in a study of blood T cell repertoires in COVID-19. Profiled with immunoSEQ multiplex PCR; TCRdb holds only in-frame clones, not every one. The sample consists of about 240,000 clones, approximately 78% of them appearing once. Sequenced input: peripheral blood. The receptors stem from a woman aged 18 to 35 with acute or convalescent COVID-19. CDR3s include the opening cysteine and the closing phenylalanine or tryptophan. A D gene is named only where the DNA matches it firmly. The size of a clone is reported for some rows only, either as once, few or many, or as a class for expanded clones.

J gene,CDR3 length,D gene,V gene,clone size,CDR3 protein,CDR3 DNA
TRBJ2-7,16,TRBD1,TRBV5-1,NA,CASSSSPGQGALEQYF,TGCGCCAGCAGCTCGTCACCGGGACAGGGGGCTCTCGAGCAGTACTTC
TRBJ1-1,13,TRBD1,TRBV19,NA,CASRGTGATEAFF,TGTGCCAGTAGGGGAACAGGGGCCACTGAAGCTTTCTTT
TRBJ1-6,16,NA,TRBV27,once,CASSTYDRIHNSPLHF,TGTGCCAGCAGTACGTACGACAGAATCCATAATTCACCCCTCCACTTT
TRBJ1-5,14,NA,TRBV9,NA,CASSAEISNQPQHF,TGTGCCAGCAGCGCGGAGATTAGCAATCAGCCCCAGCATTTT
TRBJ1-6,16,NA,TRBV7-9,NA,CASSLGRGANNSPLHF,TGTGCCAGCAGCCTGGGGCGGGGGGCGAATAATTCACCCCTCCACTTT
TRBJ2-7,15,TRBD2,TRBV6-2/TRBV6-3,NA,CASSQILAGAYEQYF,TGTGCCAGCAGCCAGATTTTAGCGGGAGCTTACGAGCAGTACTTC
TRBJ1-6,13,NA,TRBV12-3/TRBV12-4,NA,CASSRQNNSPLHF,TGTGCCAGCAGCCGACAGAATAATTCACCCCTCCACTTT
TRBJ2-7,14,TRBD1,TRBV7-9,NA,CASSLPGQGIEQYF,TGTGCCAGCAGCCTACCGGGACAGGGGATAGAGCAGTACTTC
TRBJ2-2,17,NA,TRBV30,NA,CAWSGWAIGLNTGELFF,TGTGCCTGGAGTGGTTGGGCCATTGGGCTAAACACCGGGGAGCTGTTTTTT
TRBJ2-1,18,TRBD2,TRBV28,few,CASSSTSGRGGGSDEQFF,TGTGCCAGCAGTTCGACTAGCGGGAGGGGAGGGGGTTCGGATGAGCAGTTCTTC
TRBJ2-1,16,NA,TRBV6-2/TRBV6-3,NA,CASSYSRRDANNEQFF,TGTGCCAGCAGTTACTCTAGACGGGATGCGAACAATGAGCAGTTCTTC
TRBJ1-6,14,TRBD1,TRBV3-1/TRBV3-2,NA,CASSAGTDNSPLHF,TGTGCCAGCAGCGCCGGGACAGATAATTCACCCCTCCACTTT
TRBJ1-5,13,TRBD1,TRBV6-2/TRBV6-3,NA,CASSADRVQPQHF,TGTGCCAGCAGTGCTGACAGGGTTCAGCCCCAGCATTTT
TRBJ1-1,13,NA,TRBV2,few,CASSEALMGLEAF,TGTGCCAGCAGTGAAGCGCTGATGGGTTTGGAGGCGTTT
TRBJ1-3,17,NA,TRBV19,NA,CASSPTGVLSSGNTIYF,TGTGCCAGTAGCCCAACAGGTGTCCTCTCCTCTGGAAACACCATATATTTT
TRBJ2-7,13,NA,TRBV11-3,NA,CASSLTGVHEQYF,TGTGCCAGCAGCTTAACGGGGGTCCACGAGCAGTACTTC
TRBJ2-7,12,NA,TRBV10-3,NA,CAISGGLYEQYF,TGTGCCATCAGTGGGGGGCTCTACGAGCAGTACTTC
TRBJ2-5,14,TRBD1,TRBV7-2,NA,CASSFGQGTETQYF,TGTGCCAGCAGCTTTGGACAGGGGACGGAGACCCAGTACTTC
TRBJ1-2,14,TRBD1,TRBV28,NA,CASSLVQGGYGYTF,TGTGCCAGCAGTTTAGTGCAGGGGGGCTATGGCTACACCTTC
TRBJ1-1,14,TRBD1,TRBV7-9,NA,CASRSGQGASEAFF,TGTGCCAGCAGGTCAGGACAGGGGGCTTCTGAAGCTTTCTTT
TRBJ2-7,11,NA,TRBV7-2,NA,CASSLRYEQYF,TGTGCCAGCAGCTTACGCTACGAGCAGTACTTC
TRBJ2-7,15,NA,TRBV9,once,CASSVVAQGWYEQYF,TGTGCCAGCAGCGTAGTAGCACAGGGTTGGTACGAGCAGTACTTC
TRBJ1-2,16,TRBD1,TRBV15,NA,CATSRDIVGTGDTHTF,TGTGCCACCAGCAGAGATATCGTCGGGACAGGGGATACGCACACCTTC
TRBJ2-1,13,NA,TRBV6-2/TRBV6-3,once,CASSLVGDSEQFF,TGTGCCAGCAGTTTGGTAGGGGATAGTGAGCAGTTCTTC
TRBJ2-1,16,TRBD2,TRBV10-1,NA,CASSSTSGNNKNEQFF,TGCGCCAGCAGTTCGACTAGCGGGAATAATAAGAATGAGCAGTTCTTC
TRBJ1-4,14,TRBD1,TRBV7-9,NA,CASRPGQGNEKLFF,TGTGCCAGCAGACCAGGACAGGGAAATGAAAAACTGTTTTTT
TRBJ2-7,14,NA,TRBV5-6,NA,CASSLEGHPYEQYF,TGTGCCAGCAGCTTGGAAGGACACCCCTACGAGCAGTACTTC
TRBJ1-5,15,NA,TRBV5-5,few,CASSSGGARGQPQHF,TGTGCCAGCAGCTCCGGGGGGGCGCGCGGTCAGCCCCAGCATTTT
TRBJ2-5,17,TRBD2,TRBV19,NA,CASSSSSGRAQQETQYF,TGTGCCAGTAGTTCGTCTAGCGGGAGGGCACAACAAGAGACCCAGTACTTC
TRBJ2-7,17,TRBD1,TRBV4-1,NA,CASSQDSRGRLVYEQYF,TGCGCCAGCAGCCAAGATTCCAGGGGGCGGTTGGTCTACGAGCAGTACTTC
TRBJ2-2,15,TRBD2,TRBV6-5,NA,CASRGLAGDTGELFF,TGTGCCAGCAGGGGGCTAGCGGGCGACACCGGGGAGCTGTTTTTT
TRBJ2-1,15,NA,TRBV9,NA,CASSVGTSDAGEQFF,TGTGCCAGCAGCGTAGGGACATCCGATGCAGGTGAGCAGTTCTTC
TRBJ2-1,20,TRBD1,TRBV7-8,NA,CASSSPARTGGAFPYNEQFF,TGTGCCAGCAGCTCCCCGGCCCGAACAGGGGGCGCCTTTCCCTACAATGAGCAGTTCTTC
TRBJ2-3,16,NA,TRBV28,NA,CASSFLGTASTDTQYF,TGTGCCAGCAGTTTTTTGGGGACTGCTAGCACAGATACGCAGTATTTT
TRBJ1-2,17,NA,TRBV19,NA,CASSIFGGVDRGYGYTF,TGTGCCAGTAGTATATTCGGGGGGGTGGACAGAGGCTATGGCTACACCTTC
TRBJ2-1,15,TRBD2,TRBV6-2/TRBV6-3,NA,CASSYERGLAGGLFF,TGTGCCAGCAGTTACGAGCGTGGCCTAGCGGGAGGGTTGTTCTTC
TRBJ2-1,15,TRBD2,TRBV5-1,NA,CASSLGDSGKNEQFF,TGCGCCAGCAGCTTGGGGGATAGCGGGAAGAATGAGCAGTTCTTC
TRBJ1-2,14,NA,TRBV5-8,once,CASSLYLTVYGYTF,TGTGCCAGCAGCTTGTATCTCACAGTCTATGGCTACACCTTC
TRBJ2-3,18,TRBD2,TRBV13,NA,CASSLSRGTSGLTDTQYF,TGTGCCAGCAGCTTAAGCCGCGGGACTAGCGGACTCACAGATACGCAGTATTTT
TRBJ2-2,14,NA,TRBV24-1,NA,CATSDENGAGELFF,TGTGCCACCAGTGATGAGAACGGGGCCGGGGAGCTGTTTTTT
TRBJ2-1,16,TRBD2,TRBV9,NA,CASSVGPGTRGNEQFF,TGTGCCAGCAGCGTAGGTCCGGGGACTAGGGGGAATGAGCAGTTCTTC
TRBJ2-7,14,NA,TRBV6-5,NA,CASRFRQESYEQYF,TGTGCCAGCAGGTTCAGACAGGAATCCTACGAGCAGTACTTC
TRBJ2-6,17,NA,TRBV5-1,NA,CASSLGQVISGANVLTF,TGCGCCAGCAGCTTGGGCCAGGTCATCTCTGGGGCCAACGTCCTGACTTTC
TRBJ1-2,14,NA,TRBV18,NA,CASSPPVPIYGYTF,TGTGCCAGCTCACCACCCGTCCCTATCTATGGCTACACCTTC
TRBJ1-5,15,NA,TRBV2,once,CASSENRNSNQPQHF,TGTGCCAGCAGTGAGAACAGGAATAGCAATCAGCCCCAGCATTTT